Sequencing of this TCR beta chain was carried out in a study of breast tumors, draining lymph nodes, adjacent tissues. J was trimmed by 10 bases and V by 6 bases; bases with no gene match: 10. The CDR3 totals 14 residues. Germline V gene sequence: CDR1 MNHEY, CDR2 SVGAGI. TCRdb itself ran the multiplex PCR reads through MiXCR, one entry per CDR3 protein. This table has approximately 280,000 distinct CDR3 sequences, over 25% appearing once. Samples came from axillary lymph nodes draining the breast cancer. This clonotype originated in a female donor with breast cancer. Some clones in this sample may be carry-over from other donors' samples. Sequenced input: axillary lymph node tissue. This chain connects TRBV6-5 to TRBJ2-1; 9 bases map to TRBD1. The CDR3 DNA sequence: TGTGCCAGCAGGCCGCCCTACAGGGGGCAAGAGCAGTTCTTC. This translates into CASRPPYRGQEQFF.